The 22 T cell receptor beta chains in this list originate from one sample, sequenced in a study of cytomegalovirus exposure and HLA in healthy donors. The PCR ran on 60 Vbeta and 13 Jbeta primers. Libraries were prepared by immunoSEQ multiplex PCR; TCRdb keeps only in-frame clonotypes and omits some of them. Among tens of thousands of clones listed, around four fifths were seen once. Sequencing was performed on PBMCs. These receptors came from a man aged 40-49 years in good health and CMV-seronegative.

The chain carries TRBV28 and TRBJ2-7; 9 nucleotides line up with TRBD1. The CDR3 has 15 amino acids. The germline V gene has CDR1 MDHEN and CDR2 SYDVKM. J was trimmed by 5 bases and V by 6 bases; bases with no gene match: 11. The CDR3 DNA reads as TGTGCCAGCAGGGGGGGGGACAGGGTCCATGACGAGCAGTACTTC. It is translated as CASRGGDRVHDEQYF.

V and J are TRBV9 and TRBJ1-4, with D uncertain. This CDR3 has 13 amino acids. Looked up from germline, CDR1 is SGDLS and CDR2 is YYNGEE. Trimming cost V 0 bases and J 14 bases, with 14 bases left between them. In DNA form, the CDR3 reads TGTGCCAGCAGCGTAGCTGGGGAGGGAGCCCTGTTTTTT. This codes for CASSVAGEGALFF.

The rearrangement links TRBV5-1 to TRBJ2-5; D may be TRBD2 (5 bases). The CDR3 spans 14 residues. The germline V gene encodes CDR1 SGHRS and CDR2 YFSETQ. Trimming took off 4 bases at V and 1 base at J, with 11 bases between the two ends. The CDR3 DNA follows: TGCGCCAGCAGCCCGGACTGGGCCCAAGAGACCCAGTACTTC. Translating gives CASSPDWAQETQYF.

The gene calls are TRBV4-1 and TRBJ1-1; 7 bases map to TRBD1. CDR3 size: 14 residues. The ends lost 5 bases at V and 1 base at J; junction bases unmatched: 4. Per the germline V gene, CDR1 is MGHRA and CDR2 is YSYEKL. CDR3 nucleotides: TGCGCCAGCAGCAACAGACAGGGGAACACTGAAGCTTTCTTT. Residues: CASSNRQGNTEAFF.

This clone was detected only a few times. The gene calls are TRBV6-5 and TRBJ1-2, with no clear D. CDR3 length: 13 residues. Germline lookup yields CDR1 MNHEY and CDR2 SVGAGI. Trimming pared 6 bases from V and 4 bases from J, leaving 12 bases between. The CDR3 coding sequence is TGTGCCAGCAGCCAACTTATGCCCTATGGCTACACCTTC. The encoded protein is CASSQLMPYGYTF.

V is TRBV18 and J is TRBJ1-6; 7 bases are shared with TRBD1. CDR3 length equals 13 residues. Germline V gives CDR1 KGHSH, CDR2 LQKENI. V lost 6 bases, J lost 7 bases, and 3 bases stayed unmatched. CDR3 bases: TGTGCCAGCTCCGGACAGGAGAATTCACCCCTCCACTTT. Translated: CASSGQENSPLHF.

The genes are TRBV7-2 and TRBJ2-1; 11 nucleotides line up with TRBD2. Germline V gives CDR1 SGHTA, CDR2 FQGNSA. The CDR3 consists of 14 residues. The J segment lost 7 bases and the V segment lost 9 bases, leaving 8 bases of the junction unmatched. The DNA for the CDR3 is TGTGCCAGTACCGGGACTAGCGGCATAAATGAGCAGTTCTTC. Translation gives CASTGTSGINEQFF.

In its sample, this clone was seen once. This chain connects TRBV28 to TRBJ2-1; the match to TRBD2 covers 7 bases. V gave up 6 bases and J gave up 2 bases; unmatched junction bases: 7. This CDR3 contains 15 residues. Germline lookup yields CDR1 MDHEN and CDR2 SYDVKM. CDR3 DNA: TGTGCCAGCAGCCCCCTGCGGGAGACCTACAATGAGCAGTTCTTC. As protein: CASSPLRETYNEQFF.

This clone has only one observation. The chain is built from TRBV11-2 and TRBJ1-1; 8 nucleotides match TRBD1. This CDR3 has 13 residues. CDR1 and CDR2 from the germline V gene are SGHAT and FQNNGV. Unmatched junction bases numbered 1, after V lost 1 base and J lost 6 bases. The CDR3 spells CASSLGGQAEAFF. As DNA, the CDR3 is TGTGCCAGCAGCTTAGGGGGACAGGCTGAAGCTTTCTTT.

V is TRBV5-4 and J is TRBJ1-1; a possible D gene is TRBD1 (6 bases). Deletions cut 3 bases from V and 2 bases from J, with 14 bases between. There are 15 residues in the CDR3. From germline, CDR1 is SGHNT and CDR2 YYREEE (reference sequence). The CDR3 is CASSSTGHTNTEAFF. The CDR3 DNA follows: TGTGCCAGCAGCTCGACGGGACACACAAACACTGAAGCTTTCTTT.

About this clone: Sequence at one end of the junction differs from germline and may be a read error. CDR3 nucleotides: TGTGCCAGCTCATCACCGGGACAGGGGTTATACGAGCAGTACTTC. This sequence encodes CASSSPGQGLYEQYF. The chain links TRBV18 to TRBJ2-7; 10 bases are a match to TRBD1. The CDR3 extends over 15 amino acids. Germline V gene lookup returns CDR1 KGHSH and CDR2 LQKENI. The variable domain in full, with the rest retrieved from reference TRBV18 and TRBJ2-7, is NAGVMQNPRHLVRRRGQEARLRCSPMKGHSHVYWYRQLPEEGLKFMVYLQKENIIDESGMPKERFSAEFPKEGPSILRIQQVVRGDSAAYFCASSSPGQGLYEQYFGPGTRLTVT.

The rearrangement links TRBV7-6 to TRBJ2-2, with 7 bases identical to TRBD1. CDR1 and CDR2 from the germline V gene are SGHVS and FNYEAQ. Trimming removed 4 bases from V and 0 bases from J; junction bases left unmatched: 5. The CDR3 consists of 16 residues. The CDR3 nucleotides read TGTGCCAGCAGCTCAATCGGGACAGCGAACACCGGGGAGCTGTTTTTT. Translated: CASSSIGTANTGELFF. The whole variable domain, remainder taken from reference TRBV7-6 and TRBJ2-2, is GAGVSQSPRYKVTKRGQDVALRCDPISGHVSLYWYRQALGQGPEFLTYFNYEAQQDKSGLPNDRFSAERPEGSISTLTIQRTEQRDSAMYRCASSSIGTANTGELFFGEGSRLTVL.

CDR3 protein: CASSRGTSSPQYF. The CDR3 DNA sequence: TGTGCCAGCAGCCGCGGGACTAGCTCCCCCCAGTACTTC. This chain uses TRBV7-9 with TRBJ2-5, with 9 bases aligning to TRBD2. Germline-derived CDR1 and CDR2 are SEHNR and FQNEAQ (reference sequence). V lost 5 bases and J lost 9; bases outside the gene matches: 7. This CDR3 has 13 amino acids.

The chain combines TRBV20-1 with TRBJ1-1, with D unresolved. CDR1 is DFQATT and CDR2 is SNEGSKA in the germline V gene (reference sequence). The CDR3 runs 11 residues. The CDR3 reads CSAWRATEAFF. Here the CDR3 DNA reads TGCAGCGCCTGGAGAGCCACTGAAGCTTTCTTT.

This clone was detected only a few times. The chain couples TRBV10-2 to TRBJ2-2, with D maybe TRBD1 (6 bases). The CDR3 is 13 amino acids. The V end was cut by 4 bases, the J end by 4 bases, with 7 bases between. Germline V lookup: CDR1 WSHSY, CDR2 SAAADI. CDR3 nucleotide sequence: TGCGCCAGCAGTGGGACAGCCACCGGGGAGCTGTTTTTT. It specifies CASSGTATGELFF.

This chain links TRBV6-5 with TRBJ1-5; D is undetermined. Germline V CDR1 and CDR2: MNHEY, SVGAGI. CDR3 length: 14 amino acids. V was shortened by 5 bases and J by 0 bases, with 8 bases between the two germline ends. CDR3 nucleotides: TGTGCCAGCAGTGAACAAGTTAGCAATCAGCCCCAGCATTTT. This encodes CASSEQVSNQPQHF.

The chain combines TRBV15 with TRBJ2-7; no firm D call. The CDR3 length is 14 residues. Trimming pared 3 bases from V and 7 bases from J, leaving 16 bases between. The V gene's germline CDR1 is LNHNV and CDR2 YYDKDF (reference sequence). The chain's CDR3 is CATSRPGDRMEQYF. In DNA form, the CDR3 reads TGTGCCACCAGCAGGCCCGGAGATCGGATGGAGCAGTACTTC.

The CDR3 loop is CASSSAKDRRNYGYTF. The CDR3 DNA reads as TGTGCCAGCAGCTCCGCCAAGGACAGGAGAAACTATGGCTACACCTTC. The V gene is TRBV5-6, the J gene TRBJ1-2; 7 positions agree with TRBD1. In germline, CDR1 is SGHDT, CDR2 YYEEEE. V was clipped by 3 bases and J by 2 bases; unmatched bases: 10. The CDR3 totals 16 residues.

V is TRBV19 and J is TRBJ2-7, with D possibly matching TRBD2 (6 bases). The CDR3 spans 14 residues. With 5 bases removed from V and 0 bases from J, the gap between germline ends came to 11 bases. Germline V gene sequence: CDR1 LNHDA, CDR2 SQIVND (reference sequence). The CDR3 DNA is TGTGCCAGTAGTTCAGCGGGCTCCTCCTACGAGCAGTACTTC. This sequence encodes CASSSAGSSYEQYF.

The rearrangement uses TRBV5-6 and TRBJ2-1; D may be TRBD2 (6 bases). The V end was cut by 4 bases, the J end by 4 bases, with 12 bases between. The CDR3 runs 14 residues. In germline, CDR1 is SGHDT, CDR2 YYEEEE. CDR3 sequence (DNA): TGTGCCAGCAGCATTAGCGGAGCATACAATGAGCAGTTCTTC. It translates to CASSISGAYNEQFF.

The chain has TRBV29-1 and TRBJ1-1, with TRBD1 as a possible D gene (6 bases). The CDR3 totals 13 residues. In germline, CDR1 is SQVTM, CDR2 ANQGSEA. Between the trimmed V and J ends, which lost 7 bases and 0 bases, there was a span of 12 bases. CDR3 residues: CSARTDLNTEAFF. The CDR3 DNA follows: TGCAGCGCCCGGACAGACTTGAACACTGAAGCTTTCTTT.

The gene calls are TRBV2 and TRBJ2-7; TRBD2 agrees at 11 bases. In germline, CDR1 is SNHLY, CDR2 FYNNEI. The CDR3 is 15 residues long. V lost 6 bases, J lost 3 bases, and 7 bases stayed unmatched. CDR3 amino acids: CASSAPSGGFYEQYF. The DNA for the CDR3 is TGTGCCAGCAGCGCGCCTAGCGGGGGGTTCTACGAGCAGTACTTC.